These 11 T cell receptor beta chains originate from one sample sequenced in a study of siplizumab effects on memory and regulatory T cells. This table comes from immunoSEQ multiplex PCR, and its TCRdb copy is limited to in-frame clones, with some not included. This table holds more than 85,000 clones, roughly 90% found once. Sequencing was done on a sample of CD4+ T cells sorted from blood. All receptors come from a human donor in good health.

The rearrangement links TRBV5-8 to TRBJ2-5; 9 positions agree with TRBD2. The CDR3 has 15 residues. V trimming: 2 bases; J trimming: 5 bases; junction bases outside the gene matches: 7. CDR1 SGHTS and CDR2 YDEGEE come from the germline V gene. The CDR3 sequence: CASSLPGTSLETQYF. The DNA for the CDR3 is TGTGCCAGCAGCTTACCCGGGACTAGCTTGGAGACCCAGTACTTC.

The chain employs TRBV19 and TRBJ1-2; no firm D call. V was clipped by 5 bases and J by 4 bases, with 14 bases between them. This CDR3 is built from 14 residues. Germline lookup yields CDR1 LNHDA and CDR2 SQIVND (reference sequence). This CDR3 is CASSQIGGAYGYTF. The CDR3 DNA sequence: TGTGCCAGTAGTCAGATTGGCGGCGCCTATGGCTACACCTTC.

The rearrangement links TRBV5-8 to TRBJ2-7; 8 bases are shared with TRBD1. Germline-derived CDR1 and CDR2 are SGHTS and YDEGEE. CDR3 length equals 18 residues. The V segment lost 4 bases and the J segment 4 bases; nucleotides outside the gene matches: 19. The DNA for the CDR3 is TGTGCCAGCAGCGGAGGGGGACAGGCCTTTTGGATAGGTTACGAGCAGTACTTC. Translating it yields CASSGGGQAFWIGYEQYF. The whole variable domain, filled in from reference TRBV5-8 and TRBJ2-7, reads EAGVTQSPTHLIKTRGQQATLRCSPISGHTSVYWYQQALGLGLQFLLWYDEGEERNRGNFPPRFSGRQFPNYSSELNVNALELEDSALYLCASSGGGQAFWIGYEQYFGPGTRLTVT.

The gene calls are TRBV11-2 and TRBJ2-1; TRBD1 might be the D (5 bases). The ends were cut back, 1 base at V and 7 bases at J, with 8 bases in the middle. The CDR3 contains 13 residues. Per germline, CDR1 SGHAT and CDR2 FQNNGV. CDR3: CASSLAGRNEQFF. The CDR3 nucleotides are TGTGCCAGCAGCTTAGCAGGGCGGAATGAGCAGTTCTTC.

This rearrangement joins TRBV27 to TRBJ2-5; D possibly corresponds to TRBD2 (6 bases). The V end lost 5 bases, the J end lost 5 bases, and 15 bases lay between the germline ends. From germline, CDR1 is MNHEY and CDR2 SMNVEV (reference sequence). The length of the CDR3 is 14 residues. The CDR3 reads CASSPRVSGETQYF. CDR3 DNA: TGTGCCAGCAGTCCCCGAGTCAGCGGGGAGACCCAGTACTTC.

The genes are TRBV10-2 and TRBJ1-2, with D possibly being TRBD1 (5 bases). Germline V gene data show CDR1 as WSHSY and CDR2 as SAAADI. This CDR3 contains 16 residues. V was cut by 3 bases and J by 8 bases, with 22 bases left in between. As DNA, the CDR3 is TGCGCCAGCAGTGACCGTCAAGGGACGAGTATTTACGGCTACACCTTC. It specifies CASSDRQGTSIYGYTF.

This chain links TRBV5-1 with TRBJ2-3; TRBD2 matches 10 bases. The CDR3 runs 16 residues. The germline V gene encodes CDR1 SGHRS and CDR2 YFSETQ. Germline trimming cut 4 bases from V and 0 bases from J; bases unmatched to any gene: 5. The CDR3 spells CASSLGTSESTDTQYF. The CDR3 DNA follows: TGCGCCAGCAGCCTGGGGACTAGCGAGAGCACAGATACGCAGTATTTT.

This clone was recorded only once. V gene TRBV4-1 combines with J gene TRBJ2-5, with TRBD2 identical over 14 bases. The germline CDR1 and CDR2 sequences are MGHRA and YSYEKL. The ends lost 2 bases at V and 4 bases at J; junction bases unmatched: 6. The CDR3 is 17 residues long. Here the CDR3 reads CASSQLSGTSGGETQYF. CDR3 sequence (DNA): TGCGCCAGCAGCCAATTATCCGGGACTAGCGGGGGAGAGACCCAGTACTTC.

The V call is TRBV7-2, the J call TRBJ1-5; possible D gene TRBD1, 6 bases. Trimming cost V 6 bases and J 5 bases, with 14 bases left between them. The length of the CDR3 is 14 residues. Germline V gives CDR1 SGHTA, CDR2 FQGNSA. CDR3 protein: CASRPYREDQPQHF. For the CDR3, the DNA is TGTGCCAGCAGGCCTTACAGGGAGGATCAGCCCCAGCATTTT.

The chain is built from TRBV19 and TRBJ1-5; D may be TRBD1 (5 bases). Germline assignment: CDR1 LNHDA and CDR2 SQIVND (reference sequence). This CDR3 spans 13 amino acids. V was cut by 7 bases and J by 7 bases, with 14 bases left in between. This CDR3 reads CASTGQVLQPQHF. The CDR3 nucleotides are TGTGCCAGTACGGGGCAGGTTCTCCAGCCCCAGCATTTT.

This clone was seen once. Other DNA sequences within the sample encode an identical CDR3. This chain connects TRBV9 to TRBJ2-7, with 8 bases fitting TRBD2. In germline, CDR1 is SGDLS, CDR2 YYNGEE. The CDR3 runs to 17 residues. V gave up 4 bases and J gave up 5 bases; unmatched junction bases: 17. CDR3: CASSPGGAGGSVHEQYF. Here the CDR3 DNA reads TGTGCCAGCAGCCCGGGGGGGGCGGGGGGAAGTGTCCACGAGCAGTACTTC. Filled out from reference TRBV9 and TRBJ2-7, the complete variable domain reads DSGVTQTPKHLITATGQRVTLRCSPRSGDLSVYWYQQSLDQGLQFLIQYYNGEERAKGNILERFSAQQFPDLHSELNLSSLELGDSALYFCASSPGGAGGSVHEQYFGPGTRLTVT.